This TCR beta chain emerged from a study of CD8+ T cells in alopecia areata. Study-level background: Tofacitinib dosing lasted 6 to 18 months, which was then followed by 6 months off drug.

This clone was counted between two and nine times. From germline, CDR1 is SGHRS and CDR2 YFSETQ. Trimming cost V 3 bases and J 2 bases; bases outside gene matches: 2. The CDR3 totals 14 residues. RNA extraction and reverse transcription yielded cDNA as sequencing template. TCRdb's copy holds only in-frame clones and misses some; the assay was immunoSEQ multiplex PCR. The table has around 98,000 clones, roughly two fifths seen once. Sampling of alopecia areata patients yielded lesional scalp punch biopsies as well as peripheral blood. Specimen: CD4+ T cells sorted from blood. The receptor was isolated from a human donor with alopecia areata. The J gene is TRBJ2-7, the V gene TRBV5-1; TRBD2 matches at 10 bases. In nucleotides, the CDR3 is TGCGCCAGCAGCTCTACTAGCGGGACCTACGAGCAGTACTTC. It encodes CASSSTSGTYEQYF.